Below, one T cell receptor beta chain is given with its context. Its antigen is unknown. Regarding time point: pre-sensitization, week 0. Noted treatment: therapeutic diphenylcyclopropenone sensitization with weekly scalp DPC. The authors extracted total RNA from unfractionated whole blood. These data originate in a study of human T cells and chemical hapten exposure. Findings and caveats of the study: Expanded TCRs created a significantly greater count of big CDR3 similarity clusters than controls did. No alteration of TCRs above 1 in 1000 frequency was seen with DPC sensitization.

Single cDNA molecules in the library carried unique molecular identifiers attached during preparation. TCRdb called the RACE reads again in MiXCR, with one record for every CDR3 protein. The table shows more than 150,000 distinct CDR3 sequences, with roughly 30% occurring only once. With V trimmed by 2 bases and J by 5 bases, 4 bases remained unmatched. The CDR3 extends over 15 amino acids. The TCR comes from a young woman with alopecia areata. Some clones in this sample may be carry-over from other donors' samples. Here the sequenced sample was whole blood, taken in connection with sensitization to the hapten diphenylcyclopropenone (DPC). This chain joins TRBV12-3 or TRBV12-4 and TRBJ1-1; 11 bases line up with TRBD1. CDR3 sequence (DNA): TGTGCCAGCAGTTTAACAGGACAGGGGGCAACTGAAGCTTTCTTT. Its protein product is CASSLTGQGATEAFF.